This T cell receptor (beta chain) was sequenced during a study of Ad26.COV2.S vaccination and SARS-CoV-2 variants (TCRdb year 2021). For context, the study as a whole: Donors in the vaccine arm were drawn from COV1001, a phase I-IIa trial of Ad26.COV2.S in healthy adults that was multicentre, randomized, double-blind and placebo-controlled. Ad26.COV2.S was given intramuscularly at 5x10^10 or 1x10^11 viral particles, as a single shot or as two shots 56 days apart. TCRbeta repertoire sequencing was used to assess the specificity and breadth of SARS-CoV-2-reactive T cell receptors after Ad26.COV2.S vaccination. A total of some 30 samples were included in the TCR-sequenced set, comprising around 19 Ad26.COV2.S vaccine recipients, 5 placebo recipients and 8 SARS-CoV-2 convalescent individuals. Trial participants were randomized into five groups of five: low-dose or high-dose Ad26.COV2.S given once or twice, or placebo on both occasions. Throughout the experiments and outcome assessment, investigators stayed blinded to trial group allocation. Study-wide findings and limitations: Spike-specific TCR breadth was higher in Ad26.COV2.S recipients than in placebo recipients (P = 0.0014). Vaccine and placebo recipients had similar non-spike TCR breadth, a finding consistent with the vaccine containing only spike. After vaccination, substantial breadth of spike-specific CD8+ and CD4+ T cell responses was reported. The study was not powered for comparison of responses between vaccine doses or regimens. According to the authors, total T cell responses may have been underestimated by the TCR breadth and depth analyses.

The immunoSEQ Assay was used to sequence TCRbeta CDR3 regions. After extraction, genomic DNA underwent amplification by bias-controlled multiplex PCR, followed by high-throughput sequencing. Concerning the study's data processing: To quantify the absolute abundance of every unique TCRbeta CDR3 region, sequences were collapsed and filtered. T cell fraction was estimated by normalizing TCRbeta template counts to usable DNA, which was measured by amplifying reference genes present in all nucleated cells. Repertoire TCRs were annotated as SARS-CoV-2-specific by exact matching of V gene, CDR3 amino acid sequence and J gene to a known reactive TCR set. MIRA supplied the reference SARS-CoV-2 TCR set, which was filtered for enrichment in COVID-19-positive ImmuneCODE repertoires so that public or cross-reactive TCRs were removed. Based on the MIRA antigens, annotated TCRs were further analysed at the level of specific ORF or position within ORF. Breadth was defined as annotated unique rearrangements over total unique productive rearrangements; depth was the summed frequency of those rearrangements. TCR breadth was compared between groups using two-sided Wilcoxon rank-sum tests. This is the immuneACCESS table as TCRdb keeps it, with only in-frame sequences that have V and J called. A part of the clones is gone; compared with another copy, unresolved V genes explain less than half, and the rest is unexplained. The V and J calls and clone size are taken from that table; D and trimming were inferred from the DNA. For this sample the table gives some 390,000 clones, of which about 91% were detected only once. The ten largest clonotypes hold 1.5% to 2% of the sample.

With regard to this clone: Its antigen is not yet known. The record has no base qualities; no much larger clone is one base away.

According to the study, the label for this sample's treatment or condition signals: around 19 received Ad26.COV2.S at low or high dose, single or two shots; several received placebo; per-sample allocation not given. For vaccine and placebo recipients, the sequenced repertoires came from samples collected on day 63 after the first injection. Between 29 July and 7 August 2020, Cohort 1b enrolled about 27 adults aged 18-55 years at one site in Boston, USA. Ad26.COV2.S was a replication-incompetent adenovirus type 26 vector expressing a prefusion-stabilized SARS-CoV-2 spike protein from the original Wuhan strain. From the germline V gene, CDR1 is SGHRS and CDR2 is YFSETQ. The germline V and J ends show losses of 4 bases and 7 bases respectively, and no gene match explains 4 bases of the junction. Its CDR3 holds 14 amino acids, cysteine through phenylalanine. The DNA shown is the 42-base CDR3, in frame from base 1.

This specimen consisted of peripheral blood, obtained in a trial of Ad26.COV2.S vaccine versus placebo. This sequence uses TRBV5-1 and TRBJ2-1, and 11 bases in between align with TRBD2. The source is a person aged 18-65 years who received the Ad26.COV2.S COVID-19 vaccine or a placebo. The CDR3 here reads CASSRLAGSNEQFF. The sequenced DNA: TGCGCCAGCAGCCGACTAGCGGGAAGTAATGAGCAGTTCTTC. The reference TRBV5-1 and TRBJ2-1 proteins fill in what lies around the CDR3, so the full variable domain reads KAGVTQTPRYLIKTRGQQVTLSCSPISGHRSVSWYQQTPGQGLQFLFEYFSETQRNKGNFPGRFSGRQFSNSRSEMNVSTLELGDSALYLCASSRLAGSNEQFFGPGTRLTVL.